This passage covers 14 T cell receptor beta chains from one sample sequenced in a study of Ad26.COV2.S vaccination and SARS-CoV-2 variants. Profiled with immunoSEQ multiplex PCR; TCRdb holds only in-frame clones, not every one. The table records under 150,000 clones, 86% of them present only once. This sample comprised peripheral blood, obtained after recovery from COVID-19. The origin of the receptors is a human donor who had recovered from COVID-19.

V and J are TRBV5-6 and TRBJ1-1, with D unresolved. In germline, CDR1 is SGHDT, CDR2 YYEEEE. CDR3 length equals 15 residues. Trimming shortened V by 4 bases and J by 4 bases, and 17 bases separated the two germline ends. This chain's CDR3 is CASSRRRGDITEAFF. Here the CDR3 DNA reads TGTGCCAGCAGCCGACGCCGGGGTGATATCACTGAAGCTTTCTTT. Based on the CDR3 plus reference TRBV5-6 and TRBJ1-1, the full variable domain is DAGVTQSPTHLIKTRGQQVTLRCSPKSGHDTVSWYQQALGQGPQFIFQYYEEEERQRGNFPDRFSGHQFPNYSSELNVNALLLGDSALYLCASSRRRGDITEAFFGQGTRLTVV.

As to this clone: This sample also contains other DNA sequences that code for the same CDR3. The chain has TRBV28 and TRBJ1-1; TRBD1 matches 8 bases. Germline V lookup: CDR1 MDHEN, CDR2 SYDVKM. V dropped 6 bases and J dropped 9; count of bases not matched to a gene: 15. This CDR3 spans 15 amino acids. CDR3 nucleotide sequence: TGTGCCAGCAGCCCTCCACCCGGCAGGGGGCCAAAAGCTTTCTTT. This sequence encodes CASSPPPGRGPKAFF.

The chain recombines TRBV2 with TRBJ1-2; no reliable D call. Deletions cut 4 bases from V and 6 bases from J, with 18 bases between. Germline values: CDR1 SNHLY, CDR2 FYNNEI. The CDR3 covers 15 residues. CDR3 nucleotide sequence: TGTGCCAGCAGTGTGGGTTCCCCTAAGTGGGATGGCTACACCTTC. Residues: CASSVGSPKWDGYTF.

By frequency in the sample, this clone is medium-sized. The chain couples TRBV4-1 to TRBJ1-2, with unresolved D. The CDR3 contains 16 residues. CDR1 is MGHRA and CDR2 is YSYEKL in the germline V gene. V was clipped by 0 bases and J by 0 bases, with 11 bases between them. In DNA, the CDR3 is TGCGCCAGCAGCCAAGATCGGCGACCACCTAACTATGGCTACACCTTC. Translated, it gives CASSQDRRPPNYGYTF.

The chain combines TRBV6-5 with TRBJ1-2; D may be TRBD1 (5 bases). The CDR3 covers 14 residues. Trimming took 6 bases from V and 1 from J, leaving 12 bases between them. The V gene's germline CDR1 is MNHEY and CDR2 SVGAGI. CDR3: CASSLATDNYGYTF. As DNA, the CDR3 is TGTGCCAGCAGCCTAGCGACAGATAACTATGGCTACACCTTC.

The chain combines TRBV6-5 with TRBJ1-4, with D possibly TRBD1 on 5 matching bases. The length of the CDR3 is 13 residues. The germline V gene encodes CDR1 MNHEY and CDR2 SVGAGI. Trimming left V 7 bases short and J 8 bases short, with 14 bases between. The CDR3 protein is CASMGRLLEKLFF. The DNA of the CDR3 is TGTGCCAGCATGGGACGGCTCTTAGAAAAACTGTTTTTT.

The V and J genes are TRBV19 and TRBJ2-7, with D perhaps matching TRBD2 (6 bases). The CDR3 has 15 residues. Trimming stripped 3 bases from V and 2 bases from J, with 14 bases between. Looked up from germline, CDR1 is LNHDA and CDR2 is SQIVND (reference sequence). Here the CDR3 reads CASSIGTSFPYEQYF. The CDR3 nucleotides are TGTGCCAGTAGTATTGGGACTTCTTTTCCCTACGAGCAGTACTTC.

The chain combines TRBV6-2 or TRBV6-3 with TRBJ1-2; D gene unclear. V lost 6 bases and J 0 bases, leaving 17 bases between the germline ends. The CDR3 totals 16 residues. Germline CDR1 reads MNHEY; CDR2 reads SVGEGT. CDR3 region: CASSHLTAVSNYGYTF. The CDR3 nucleotides read TGTGCCAGCAGCCACCTTACTGCGGTTTCTAACTATGGCTACACCTTC.

The chain employs TRBV6-2 or TRBV6-3 and TRBJ1-2; a weak D match, TRBD1 (5 bases). The CDR3 is made up of 13 amino acids. The V gene's germline CDR1 is MNHEY and CDR2 SVGEGT. Deletions cut 5 bases from V and 4 bases from J, with 11 bases between. This CDR3 is CASSKGILYGYTF. The CDR3 DNA sequence: TGTGCCAGCAGTAAGGGGATTCTCTATGGCTACACCTTC.

This clone has a single count. In DNA form, the CDR3 reads TGTGCCAGCAGTTGGGGGGACTCCTACTCCTACAATGAGCAGTTCTTC. This gives the protein CASSWGDSYSYNEQFF. The J gene is TRBJ2-1, the V gene TRBV6-5, with a tentative D call TRBD2 (6 bases). Germline values: CDR1 MNHEY, CDR2 SVGAGI. This CDR3 region has 16 residues. Trimming took off 4 bases at V and 0 bases at J, with 13 bases between the two ends.

CDR3 residues: CASTPGNYGYTF. The CDR3 DNA reads TGTGCCAGCACTCCGGGAAACTATGGCTACACCTTC. The chain carries TRBV12-3 or TRBV12-4 and TRBJ1-2; D remains unclear. Deletions cut 7 bases from V and 2 bases from J, with 8 bases between. The CDR3 runs 12 residues.

This chain links TRBV20-1 with TRBJ1-2, with D maybe TRBD1 (5 bases). The CDR3 runs to 11 residues. The V gene lost 5 bases and the J gene lost 3 bases, with 7 bases spanning the gap. Germline lookup yields CDR1 DFQATT and CDR2 SNEGSKA (reference sequence). CDR3 in DNA: TGCAGTGCTGTCAGGGACTATGGCTACACCTTC. This codes for CSAVRDYGYTF.

The chain has TRBV9 and TRBJ2-1, with TRBD2 identical over 11 bases. There are 15 residues in the CDR3. V shed 0 bases, J shed 8 bases, and the junction held 4 bases outside the gene matches. Germline V gene lookup returns CDR1 SGDLS and CDR2 YYNGEE. DNA for the CDR3: TGTGCCAGCAGCGTAGGTGGGACTAGCGGTTATGAGCAGTTCTTC. The encoded protein is CASSVGGTSGYEQFF.

This clone occurred a few times. The rearrangement links TRBV28 to TRBJ2-2; 7 positions agree with TRBD1. V was pared by 10 bases and J by 0 bases, with 8 bases of the junction left unmatched. Germline assignment: CDR1 MDHEN and CDR2 SYDVKM. CDR3 size: 15 residues. The CDR3: CATRPGTANTGELFF. The CDR3 DNA sequence: TGTGCCACTAGGCCGGGGACAGCGAACACCGGGGAGCTGTTTTTT.